The 20 T cell receptor beta chains in this list originate from one sample, sequenced in a study of blood T cell repertoires in COVID-19. TCRdb keeps only in-frame clones here, not all; method: immunoSEQ multiplex PCR. The sample shows around 310,000 clones, 90% of them seen only once. The specimen sequenced was peripheral blood. The receptors derive from a woman between 35 and 50 years old with COVID-19, enrolled during active disease.

J is TRBJ1-2 and V is TRBV20-1, with 7 positions matching TRBD1. This CDR3 region has 11 residues. After removal of 3 bases from V and 10 bases from J, the junction contained 5 bases not matched to a gene. Per germline, CDR1 DFQATT and CDR2 SNEGSKA (reference sequence). CDR3 sequence: CSASRGEDYTF. The CDR3 DNA sequence: TGCAGTGCTAGCAGGGGGGAAGACTACACCTTC.

The chain carries TRBV12-5 and TRBJ2-1, with 12 bases identical to TRBD2. Germline values: CDR1 LGHNT, CDR2 FRNRAP. The trim removed 6 bases at V and 6 bases at J, leaving 6 bases unmatched. The CDR3 length is 15 residues. The DNA of the CDR3 is TGTGCTAGTGGACATAGACTAGCGGGAGCCAATGAGCAGTTCTTC. Protein: CASGHRLAGANEQFF.

V usage is TRBV11-3 and J usage is TRBJ2-5; perhaps TRBD1 as D (6 bases). CDR3 length: 14 residues. V was shortened by 1 base and J by 3 bases, with 9 bases between the two germline ends. The V gene's germline CDR1 is SGHNT and CDR2 YENEEA. CDR3 loop: CASSLGDTEETQYF. Written as DNA, the CDR3 is TGTGCCAGCAGCTTAGGGGACACGGAAGAGACCCAGTACTTC.

This clone was observed a few times. This sequence joins TRBV28 and TRBJ2-6; D possibly corresponds to TRBD2 (6 bases). CDR3 length: 16 residues. Per the germline V gene, CDR1 is MDHEN and CDR2 is SYDVKM. V was trimmed by 6 bases and J by 0 bases, leaving 12 bases between them. The CDR3 nucleotides are TGTGCCAGCAGCGGGGGTACGGTCTCTGGGGCCAACGTCCTGACTTTC. It codes for CASSGGTVSGANVLTF.

The rearrangement uses TRBV7-9 and TRBJ1-3; D gene unclear. Germline V gene sequence: CDR1 SEHNR, CDR2 FQNEAQ (reference sequence). The CDR3 is 16 amino acids. Trimming shortened V by 5 bases and J by 0 bases, and 14 bases separated the two germline ends. This CDR3 reads CASSLWTGLSGNTIYF. For the CDR3, the DNA is TGTGCCAGCAGCCTCTGGACTGGACTCTCTGGAAACACCATATATTTT.

The chain combines TRBV3-1 (or the pseudogene TRBV3-2) with TRBJ1-5; D ambiguous. The germline CDR1 and CDR2 sequences are LGHDT and YNNKEL (reference sequence). V lost 2 bases and J lost 6, with 20 bases in between. CDR3 size: 17 residues. This CDR3 reads CASSQRIILEKRQPQHF. CDR3 sequence (DNA): TGTGCCAGCAGCCAAAGAATAATATTAGAGAAACGTCAGCCCCAGCATTTT.

The chain employs TRBV7-9 and TRBJ1-3, with unresolved D. From germline, CDR1 is SEHNR and CDR2 FQNEAQ (reference sequence). The CDR3 loop spans 13 amino acids. V was trimmed by 2 bases and J by 1 base, leaving 3 bases between them. CDR3 nucleotide sequence: TGTGCCAGCAGCTTATCTTCTGGAAACACCATATATTTT. It yields the protein CASSLSSGNTIYF.

The rearrangement joins TRBV18 to TRBJ2-3, with 8 bases lining up with TRBD2. This CDR3 spans 14 amino acids. V shed 1 base and J 4 bases; nucleotides not matched to a gene: 1. In germline, CDR1 is KGHSH, CDR2 LQKENI. CDR3 in amino acids: CASSPQAGADTQYF. The CDR3, as DNA: TGTGCCAGCTCACCACAAGCGGGAGCAGATACGCAGTATTTT.

This clone was counted once. The chain couples TRBV12-3 or TRBV12-4 to TRBJ1-2; TRBD1 might be the D (5 bases). The CDR3 contains 12 residues. Trimming cost V 11 bases and J 6 bases, with 16 bases left between them. CDR3 in DNA: TGTGCCGAGAAAGATCAGGGTAATGGCTACACCTTC. This encodes CAEKDQGNGYTF.

The genes are TRBV28 and TRBJ1-4; D possibly corresponds to TRBD1 (5 bases). This CDR3 is 16 amino acids long. V shed 5 bases and J shed 3 bases, with 16 bases lying between them. Germline CDR1 is MDHEN and CDR2 is SYDVKM. This chain's CDR3 is CASSTPGGRANEKLFF. In DNA, the CDR3 is TGTGCCAGCAGTACCCCCGGTGGCAGGGCTAATGAAAAACTGTTTTTT.

The CDR3 loop is CASSFGFSHYEQFF. The CDR3 DNA is TGTGCCAGCAGCTTCGGGTTCTCCCACTATGAGCAGTTCTTC. V usage is TRBV5-6 and J usage is TRBJ2-1; no clear D. Per germline, CDR1 SGHDT and CDR2 YYEEEE. The CDR3 length is 14 residues. Trimming pared 2 bases from V and 8 bases from J, leaving 14 bases between.

J is TRBJ2-7 and V is TRBV15; TRBD2 might be the D (6 bases). Germline CDR1 LNHNV, CDR2 YYDKDF (reference sequence). The V end was cut by 5 bases, the J end by 2 bases, with 13 bases between. The CDR3 covers 14 residues. The CDR3: CATSGGDFTYEQYF. The CDR3 DNA reads TGTGCCACCAGCGGAGGGGACTTCACCTACGAGCAGTACTTC.

This chain connects TRBV6-5 to TRBJ1-1; 8 positions match TRBD1. The germline gives CDR1 MNHEY, CDR2 SVGAGI. The CDR3 sequence is 15 residues long. The trim removed 8 bases at V and 4 bases at J, leaving 12 bases unmatched. The CDR3 is CASLTQGRGPTEAFF. The CDR3, as DNA: TGTGCCAGCCTCACCCAGGGCAGGGGGCCCACTGAAGCTTTCTTT.

The chain couples TRBV29-1 to TRBJ1-2; TRBD1 matches 7 bases. Per the germline V gene, CDR1 is SQVTM and CDR2 is ANQGSEA. This CDR3 is 14 amino acids long. V dropped 4 bases and J dropped 8; count of bases not matched to a gene: 13. DNA of the CDR3: TGCAGCGTTGCCCACCGGACAGGAAGAGGAGGCTACACCTTC. Protein product: CSVAHRTGRGGYTF.

This clone was found once. This chain joins TRBV9 and TRBJ2-2, with a tentative D call TRBD1 (5 bases). Trimming cost V 3 bases and J 7 bases, with 16 bases left between them. CDR3 length equals 15 residues. CDR1 is SGDLS and CDR2 is YYNGEE in the germline V gene. The CDR3 sequence is CASSGPGILDGELFF. The CDR3 nucleotides read TGTGCCAGCAGCGGACCAGGGATCCTCGACGGGGAGCTGTTTTTT.

The chain employs TRBV19 and TRBJ1-6; 8 positions agree with TRBD1. J was trimmed by 9 bases and V by 3 bases; bases with no gene match: 4. In germline, CDR1 is LNHDA, CDR2 SQIVND (reference sequence). There are 14 residues in the CDR3. This CDR3 reads CASSIQGAGSPLHF. The CDR3 nucleotides are TGTGCCAGTAGTATCCAGGGGGCCGGTTCACCCCTCCACTTT.

The chain has TRBV23-1 and TRBJ1-2, with D maybe TRBD1 (6 bases). TRBV23-1 is placed among ORFs of uncertain function. CDR3 length: 13 amino acids. The V gene lost 1 base and the J gene lost 6 bases, with 9 bases spanning the gap. The CDR3 region has the DNA TGCGCCAGCAGTCAATGCCAGGGGAATGGCTACACCTTC. Protein product: CASSQCQGNGYTF.

The rearrangement uses TRBV6-2 or TRBV6-3 and TRBJ2-1; the match to TRBD2 covers 9 bases. This CDR3 has 15 amino acids. CDR1 is MNHEY, CDR2 SVGEGT, per germline. V lost 5 bases and J lost 6; bases outside the gene matches: 8. CDR3 residues: CASSLLAGSINEQFF. The CDR3 region has the DNA TGTGCCAGCAGTCTACTAGCGGGCTCCATCAATGAGCAGTTCTTC.

This clone has just a few counts. CDR3 amino acids: CACHRGGSYGYTF. As DNA, the CDR3 is TGTGCCTGCCACAGGGGAGGAAGCTATGGCTACACCTTC. V gene TRBV30 combines with J gene TRBJ1-2; 7 bases match TRBD1. The germline gives CDR1 GTSNPN, CDR2 SVGIG (reference sequence). The V segment lost 6 bases and the J segment 4 bases; nucleotides outside the gene matches: 8. The CDR3 length is 13 residues.

This clone was observed once. The CDR3: CASSIEGKRGSNQPQHF. CDR3 bases: TGTGCCAGTAGTATAGAGGGCAAACGGGGGAGCAATCAGCCCCAGCATTTT. The chain carries TRBV19 and TRBJ1-5; D perhaps matches TRBD1 (5 bases). V gave up 0 bases and J gave up 1 base, with 13 bases separating them. From germline, CDR1 is LNHDA and CDR2 SQIVND (reference sequence). The CDR3 sequence is 17 residues long. Looking up the rest from reference TRBV19 and TRBJ1-5 gives the full variable domain: DGGITQSPKYLFRKEGQNVTLSCEQNLNHDAMYWYRQDPGQGLRLIYYSQIVNDFQKGDIAEGYSVSREKKESFPLTVTSAQKNPTAFYLCASSIEGKRGSNQPQHFGDGTRLSIL.